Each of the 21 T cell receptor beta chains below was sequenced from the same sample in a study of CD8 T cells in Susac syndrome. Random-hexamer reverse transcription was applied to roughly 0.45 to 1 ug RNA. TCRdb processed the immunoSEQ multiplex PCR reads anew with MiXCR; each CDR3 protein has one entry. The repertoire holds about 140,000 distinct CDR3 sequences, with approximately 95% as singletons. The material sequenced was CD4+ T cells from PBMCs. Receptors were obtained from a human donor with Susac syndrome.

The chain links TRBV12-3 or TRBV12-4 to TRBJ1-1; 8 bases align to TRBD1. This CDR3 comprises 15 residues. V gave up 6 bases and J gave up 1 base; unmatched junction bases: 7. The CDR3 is CASRPWTGQNTEAFF. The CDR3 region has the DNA TGTGCCAGCAGACCCTGGACAGGGCAGAACACTGAAGCTTTCTTT.

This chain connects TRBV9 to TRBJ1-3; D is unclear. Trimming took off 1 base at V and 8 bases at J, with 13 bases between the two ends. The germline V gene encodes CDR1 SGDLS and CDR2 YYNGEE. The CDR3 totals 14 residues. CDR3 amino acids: CASSVQLHGDTIYF. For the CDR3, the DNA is TGTGCCAGCAGCGTACAACTCCACGGCGACACCATATATTTT.

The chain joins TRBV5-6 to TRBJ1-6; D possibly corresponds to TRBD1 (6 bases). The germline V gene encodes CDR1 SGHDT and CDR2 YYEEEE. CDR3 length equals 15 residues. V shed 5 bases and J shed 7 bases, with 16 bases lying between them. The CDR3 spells CASRLRQARNSPLHF. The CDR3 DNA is TGTGCCAGCAGACTCAGACAGGCTCGGAATTCACCCCTCCACTTT.

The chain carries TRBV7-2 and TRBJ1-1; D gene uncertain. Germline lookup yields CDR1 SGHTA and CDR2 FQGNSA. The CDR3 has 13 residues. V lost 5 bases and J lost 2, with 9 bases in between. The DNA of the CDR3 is TGTGCCAGCAGCCGGTCGCCCAACACTGAAGCTTTCTTT. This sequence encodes CASSRSPNTEAFF.

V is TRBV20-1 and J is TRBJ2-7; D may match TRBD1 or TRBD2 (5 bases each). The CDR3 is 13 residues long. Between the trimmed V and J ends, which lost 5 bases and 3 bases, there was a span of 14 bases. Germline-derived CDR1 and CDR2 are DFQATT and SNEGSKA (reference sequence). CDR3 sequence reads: CSASRDGNYEQYF. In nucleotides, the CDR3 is TGCAGTGCTTCCCGGGACGGGAACTACGAGCAGTACTTC.

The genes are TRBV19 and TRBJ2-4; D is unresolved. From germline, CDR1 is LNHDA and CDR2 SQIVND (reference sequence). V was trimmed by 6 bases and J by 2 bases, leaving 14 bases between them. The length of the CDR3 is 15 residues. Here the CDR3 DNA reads TGTGCCAGTAGCGCTACCCTCCGGACCAAAAACATTCAGTACTTC. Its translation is CASSATLRTKNIQYF.

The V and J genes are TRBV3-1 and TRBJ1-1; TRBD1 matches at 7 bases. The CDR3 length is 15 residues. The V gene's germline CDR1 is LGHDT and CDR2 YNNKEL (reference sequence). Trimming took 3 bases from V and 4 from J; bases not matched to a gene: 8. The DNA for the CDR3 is TGTGCCAGCAGCCACCCAGGGGGGACGGGCACTGAAGCTTTCTTT. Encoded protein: CASSHPGGTGTEAFF.

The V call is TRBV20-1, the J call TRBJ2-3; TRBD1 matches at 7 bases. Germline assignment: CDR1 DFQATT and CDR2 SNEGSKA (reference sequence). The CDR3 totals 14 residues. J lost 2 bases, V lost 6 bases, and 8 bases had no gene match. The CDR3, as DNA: TGCAGTGCGGACCCGGGACAGAACACAGATACGCAGTATTTT. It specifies CSADPGQNTDTQYF.

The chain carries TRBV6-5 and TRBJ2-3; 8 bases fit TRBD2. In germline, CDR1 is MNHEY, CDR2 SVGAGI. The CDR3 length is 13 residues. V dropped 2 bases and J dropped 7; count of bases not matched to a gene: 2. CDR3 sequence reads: CASSYRGGNTQYF. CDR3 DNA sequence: TGTGCCAGCAGTTACCGGGGGGGGAATACGCAGTATTTT.

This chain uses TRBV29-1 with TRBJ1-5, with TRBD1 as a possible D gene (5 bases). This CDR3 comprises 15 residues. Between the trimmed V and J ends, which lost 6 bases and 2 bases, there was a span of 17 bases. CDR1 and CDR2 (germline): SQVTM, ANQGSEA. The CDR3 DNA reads TGCAGCGTGGCGGGGGACGGTCTAGGCAATCAGCCCCAGCATTTT. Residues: CSVAGDGLGNQPQHF.

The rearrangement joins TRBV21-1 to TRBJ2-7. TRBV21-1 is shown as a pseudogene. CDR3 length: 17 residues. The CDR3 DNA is TGTGCCAGCAGCAAAGCGTGGTTGGGTCAACATCTTTACGAGCAGTACTTC. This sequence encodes CASSKAWLGQHLYEQYF.

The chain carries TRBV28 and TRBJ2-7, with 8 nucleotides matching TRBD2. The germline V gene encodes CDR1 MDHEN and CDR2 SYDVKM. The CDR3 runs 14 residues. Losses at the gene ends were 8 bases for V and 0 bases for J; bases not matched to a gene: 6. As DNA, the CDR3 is TGTGCCAGCGAACCGGGAGGGAACTCCTACGAGCAGTACTTC. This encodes CASEPGGNSYEQYF.

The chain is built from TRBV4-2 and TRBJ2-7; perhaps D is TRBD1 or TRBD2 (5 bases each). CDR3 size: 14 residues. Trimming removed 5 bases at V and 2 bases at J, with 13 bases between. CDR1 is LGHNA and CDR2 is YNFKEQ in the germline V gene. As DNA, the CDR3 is TGTGCCAGCAGCTCCGGGACGGGAACCTACGAGCAGTACTTC. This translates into CASSSGTGTYEQYF.

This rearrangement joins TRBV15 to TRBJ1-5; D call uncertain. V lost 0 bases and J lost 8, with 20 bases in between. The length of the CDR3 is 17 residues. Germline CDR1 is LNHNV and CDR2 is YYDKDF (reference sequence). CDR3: CATSRERLSFGLEPQHF. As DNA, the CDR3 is TGTGCCACCAGCAGAGAACGACTGAGCTTTGGATTAGAGCCCCAGCATTTT.

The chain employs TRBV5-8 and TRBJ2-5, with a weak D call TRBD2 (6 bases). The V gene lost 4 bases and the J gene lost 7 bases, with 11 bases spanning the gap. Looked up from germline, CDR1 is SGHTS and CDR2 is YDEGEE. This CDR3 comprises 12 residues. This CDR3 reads CASSLGRGTQYF. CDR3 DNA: TGTGCCAGCAGCCTCGGGCGGGGGACCCAGTACTTC.

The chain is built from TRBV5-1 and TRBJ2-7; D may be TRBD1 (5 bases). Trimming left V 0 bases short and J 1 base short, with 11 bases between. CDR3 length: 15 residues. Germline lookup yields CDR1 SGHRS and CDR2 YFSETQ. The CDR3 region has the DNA TGCGCCAGCAGCTTGGAACCAGGGATTTCCTACGAGCAGTACTTC. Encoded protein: CASSLEPGISYEQYF.

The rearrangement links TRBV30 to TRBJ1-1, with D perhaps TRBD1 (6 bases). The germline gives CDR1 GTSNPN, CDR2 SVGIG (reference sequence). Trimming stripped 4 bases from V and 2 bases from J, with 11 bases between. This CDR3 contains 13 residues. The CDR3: CAWIRGLNTEAFF. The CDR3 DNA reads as TGTGCCTGGATCCGGGGGCTCAACACTGAAGCTTTCTTT.

CDR3 sequence reads: CASSLIPFTQYF. CDR3 bases: TGTGCCAGCAGCCTTATACCCTTTACGCAGTATTTT. The chain recombines TRBV7-9 with TRBJ2-3; no clear D. The V end lost 5 bases, the J end lost 8 bases, and 11 bases lay between the germline ends. This CDR3 comprises 12 residues. Germline loops: CDR1 SEHNR, CDR2 FQNEAQ (reference sequence).

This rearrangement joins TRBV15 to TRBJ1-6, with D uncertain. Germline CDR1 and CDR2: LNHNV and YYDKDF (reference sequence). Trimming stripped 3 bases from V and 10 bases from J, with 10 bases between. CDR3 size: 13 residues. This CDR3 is CATSSRTNSPLHF. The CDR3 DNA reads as TGTGCCACCAGCAGCAGGACCAACTCACCCCTCCACTTT.

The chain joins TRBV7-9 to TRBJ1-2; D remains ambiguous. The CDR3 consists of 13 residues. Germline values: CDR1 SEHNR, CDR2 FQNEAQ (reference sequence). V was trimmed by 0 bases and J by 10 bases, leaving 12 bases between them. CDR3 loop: CASSLAPGLDYTF. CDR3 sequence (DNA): TGTGCCAGCAGCTTAGCGCCCGGGCTGGACTACACCTTC. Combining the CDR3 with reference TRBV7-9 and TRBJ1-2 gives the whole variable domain DTGVSQNPRHKITKRGQNVTFRCDPISEHNRLYWYRQTLGQGPEFLTYFQNEAQLEKSRLLSDRFSAERPKGSFSTLEIQRTEQGDSAMYLCASSLAPGLDYTFGSGTRLTVV.

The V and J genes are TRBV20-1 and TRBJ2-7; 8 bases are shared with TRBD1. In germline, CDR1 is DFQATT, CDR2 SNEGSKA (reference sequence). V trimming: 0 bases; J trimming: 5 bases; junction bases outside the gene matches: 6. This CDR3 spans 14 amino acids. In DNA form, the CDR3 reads TGCAGTGCTAGAGATGGACAGGGAAAGAACGAGCAGTACTTC. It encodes CSARDGQGKNEQYF.